Listed here is a single T cell receptor (beta chain). Antigen: not known. Sequenced by immunoSEQ multiplex PCR; TCRdb stores in-frame clones only, minus some. In the table there are some 130,000 clones, about 93% of which are singletons. The sample comes from a study of OX40 agonist ivuxolimab in advanced cancers. As for the study in general: Six ivuxolimab dose levels, 0.01 to 10 mg/kg, were given intravenously every 2 weeks. Study-wide results and caveats: The expanded peripheral T cells' antigen specificity was not determined. Clones of CD4+ and CD8+ blood T cells grew by week 6 at doses of 0.1 to 3.0 mg/kg.

The CDR3 totals 14 residues. V was clipped by 10 bases and J by 2 bases, with 14 bases between them. Germline CDR1 and CDR2: ENHRY and SYGVKD. The study sampled blood at baseline, cycle 4 day 1, and cycle 7 day 1. V is TRBV10-3 and J is TRBJ1-4; tentatively, D is TRBD1 (5 bases). The sequencing here drew on CD4+ or CD8+ T cells sorted from blood, taken in a trial of the OX40 agonist ivuxolimab. The sequence derives from an adult with an advanced solid tumor such as melanoma, head and neck, liver or kidney cancer. This CDR3 reads CATAPGRTNEKLFF. The CDR3 bases are TGTGCCACCGCCCCGGGACGGACTAATGAAAAACTGTTTTTT.